This note documents a single T cell receptor beta chain sequence. This clonotype was counted only a few times. The clone's antigen remains unknown. Base qualities are not recorded, but no much larger clone differs from it by a single base. This entry comes from a study of T cells in Graves' hyperthyroidism and ophthalmopathy (dated by TCRdb to about 2019). Regarding the complete study: Peripheral blood samples were taken at the time of initial diagnosis, prior to any treatment. Prospective prediction of ophthalmopathy was tested in an independent validation cohort consisting of 18 hyperthyroidism patients and some 16 patients who later progressed to ophthalmopathy. The 100 or so discovery patients were randomly split 7:3 into training and test sets. After blood sampling, hyperthyroidism patients were treated with methimazole at a starting dose of 30 mg daily, and ophthalmopathy patients were treated with high-dose intravenous methylprednisolone. To identify distinguishing TCR V-J signatures, a discovery cohort of about 100 patients was used, comprising under 45 with Graves' ophthalmopathy and 55 to 65 with stable Graves' hyperthyroidism. TCR Vbeta CDR3 sequencing of 120 to 150 peripheral blood samples (fewer than 45 ophthalmopathy, about 74 hyperthyroidism and around 17 progressor patients) is reported in the paper. Thyroid tissue and blood T-cell repertoires from about six Graves' hyperthyroidism patients were also compared in the study.

The TCR beta CDR3 regions were amplified from RNA transcripts. The TCR CDR3 was subjected to a first round of RT-PCR using the HTBI primer set and the Qiagen OneStep RT-PCR kit. Libraries were constructed in a second round of multiplex PCR, after which size selection and purification were performed. Sequencing of the libraries was done on an Illumina HiSeq2000 using paired-end 100 bp reads. As for how the authors treated the data: Raw data were processed with SOAPnuke, discarding reads with adapters, uncalled bases, mean Phred below 15, or no exact constant-primer or identifier match. COPE v1.2.5 was used to merge the high-quality paired reads, and each unique nucleotide sequence was defined as a clonotype. MiTCR v1.1 was used to align clonotypes to the IMGT TRBV, TRBD and TRBJ reference segments. The analysis included only V-J combinations with a frequency above 0.0001, which together covered 98% to 99.2% of the repertoires. A TCS score was defined as the ratio of F50 (clonal expansion) to E x V (chaos), with BLOSUM62-based TCRdist applied between CDR3 peptides within each V-J. Welch's t-statistics and random forest reduced 500 to 650 V-J features to some 14, which were used in a naive Bayes classifier (R e1071). TCRdb trimmed the raw reads at Q25, called clones with MiXCR and kept productive beta chains. One record per CDR3 amino acid sequence lists the most common genes and DNA. These V and J calls rely on TCRdb rather than the paper's analysis. The sample contains about 420,000 distinct CDR3 sequences, 15% to 18% of them found a single time. Around 7.3% of the sample is taken by the ten largest.

The paper as a whole reports these results and caveats: Most expanded thyroid clonotypes (frequency above 0.001) were also found in blood, which suggests that blood repertoires may mirror thyroid immune responses. No statistical method was used to set the sample size in advance, and investigators knew the group allocation. In validation, the model predicted progression to ophthalmopathy with 55% to 71% sensitivity and roughly 72% specificity, a median of 6.5 months before onset. In cross-validation, a model built on a 13 V-J signature told ophthalmopathy apart from stable hyperthyroidism with about 90% sensitivity and approximately 84% specificity, and in testing the same model reached 80%/75%.

Stable Graves' hyperthyroidism was defined as the absence of progression to ophthalmopathy over 18 months of follow-up. Hyperthyroidism patients were aged 18 to 65 years and newly diagnosed, with disease duration of less than 2 months. Any patient with an uncontrolled infection, another autoimmune disease, pregnancy or lactation was excluded. Diagnoses were based on clinical symptoms, serum thyroxine and TRAb, thyroid ultrasound and orbital computed tomography. PBMCs were separated from about 10 ml of fresh peripheral blood using Ficoll-Paque density gradient centrifugation. Total RNA was extracted using Trizol reagent, and RNA quality was assessed on an Agilent 2100 Bioanalyzer. From the cysteine through the phenylalanine, the CDR3 covers 12 amino acids. The CDR3 DNA has 36 bases and is translated from base 1. V is reduced by 5 bases and J by 3 bases, leaving a spacing of 5 bases between them. Reading the germline V gene (reference sequence) gives CDR1 SEHNR and CDR2 FQNEAQ.

The sequence joins TRBV7-9 to TRBJ1-5; confidence is insufficient to name the D gene. This clonotype was sampled from a woman aged 18-29 years with Graves' hyperthyroidism. The material sequenced was blood. At the DNA level, the sequence is TGTGCCAGCAGCGCCGACAATCAGCCCCAGCATTTT. The resulting protein is CASSADNQPQHF.